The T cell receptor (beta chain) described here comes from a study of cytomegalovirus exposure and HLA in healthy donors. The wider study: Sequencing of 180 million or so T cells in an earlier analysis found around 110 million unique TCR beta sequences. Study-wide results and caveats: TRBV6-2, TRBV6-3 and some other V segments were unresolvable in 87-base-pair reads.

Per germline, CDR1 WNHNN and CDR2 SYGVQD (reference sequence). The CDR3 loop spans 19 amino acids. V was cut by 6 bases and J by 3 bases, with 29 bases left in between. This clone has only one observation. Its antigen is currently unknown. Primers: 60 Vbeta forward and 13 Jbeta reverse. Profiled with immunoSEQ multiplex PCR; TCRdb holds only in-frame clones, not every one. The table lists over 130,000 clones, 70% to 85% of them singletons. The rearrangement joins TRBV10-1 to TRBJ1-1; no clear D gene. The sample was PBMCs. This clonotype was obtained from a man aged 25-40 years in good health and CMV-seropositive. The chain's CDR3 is CASRCLKAIDKTFDTEAFF. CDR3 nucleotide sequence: TGCGCCAGCAGATGCCTAAAAGCCATTGACAAAACTTTCGACACTGAAGCTTTCTTT.